This T cell receptor beta chain was identified during a study of blood T cell repertoires in COVID-19 (dated by TCRdb to about 2020). For the wider study: Samples from collaborators originated in the United States, Italy and Spain and spanned both the acute and convalescent phases of COVID-19. The samples were drawn from the first 160 participants of the ongoing ImmuneRACE study and from roughly 1,300 subjects provided by 6 global collaborators. HLA class I and class II types, where available, came from metadata supplied by the sample provider rather than from assay-based typing. Deeply sampled blood TCRbeta repertoires from subjects exposed to, actively infected with, or recovered from COVID-19 were included in the dataset. The prospective study material was composed of cDNA or gDNA derived from T cells, B-cell-depleted T cells, or PBMCs. The repertoires were made available in a free public database intended to serve as a resource for research on the immune response to SARS-CoV-2. A de-identified subject ID, COVID-19 status, age in years and sex were almost always included in the sample metadata. The paper's findings and limits, for the study overall: The amount of clinical and demographic metadata varied by source and participant and was provided uncurated.

Each collaborating institution followed its own protocols to collect whole blood in K2EDTA tubes. For TCRbeta analysis, collaborators shipped samples in one of three forms: frozen whole blood, isolated PBMCs, or DNA extracted from either of those sample types. To note about this clone: This clone's antigen is unknown. Base-call qualities are not available, and no considerably larger clone is one nucleotide away.

TCRbeta CDR3 regions were amplified from genomic DNA by means of the immunoSEQ Assay, a bias-controlled multiplex PCR. The authors' analysis ran thus. The number of nucleated cells in each sample was estimated by amplification of reference gene primers within the assay. Sequence reads were collapsed and filtered to measure the absolute abundance of every unique TCRbeta CDR3 rearrangement. For each sample, productive Simpson clonality was calculated by taking the square root of Simpson's diversity index across productive rearrangements. TCRdb carries this immuneACCESS record with in-frame sequences only. Its versions omit some clonotypes, under half of them owing to an unresolved V gene in the studies checked, with the rest unexplained. V, J and clone size are those of that table, while D and trimming were read from the DNA. The sample table holds around 60,000 clones, of which 70% to 90% were seen once. The top ten clones comprise 15% of the sample.

V is reduced by 8 bases and J by 5 bases, leaving a spacing of 16 bases between them. CDR1 and CDR2 are drawn from the germline V gene: SGHRS, YFSETQ. From the cysteine through the phenylalanine, the CDR3 covers 14 amino acids. The kept DNA is CDR3 alone, 42 bases in frame from the first base. The clonotype originates from a man older than 75 with acute or convalescent COVID-19. The sequence joins TRBV5-1 to TRBJ1-4; the D segment cannot be called with confidence. The specimen was peripheral blood. The encoded CDR3 is CASSTGFLNEKLFF. The DNA is as follows: TGCGCCAGTTCGACGGGATTCTTAAATGAAAAACTGTTTTTT.